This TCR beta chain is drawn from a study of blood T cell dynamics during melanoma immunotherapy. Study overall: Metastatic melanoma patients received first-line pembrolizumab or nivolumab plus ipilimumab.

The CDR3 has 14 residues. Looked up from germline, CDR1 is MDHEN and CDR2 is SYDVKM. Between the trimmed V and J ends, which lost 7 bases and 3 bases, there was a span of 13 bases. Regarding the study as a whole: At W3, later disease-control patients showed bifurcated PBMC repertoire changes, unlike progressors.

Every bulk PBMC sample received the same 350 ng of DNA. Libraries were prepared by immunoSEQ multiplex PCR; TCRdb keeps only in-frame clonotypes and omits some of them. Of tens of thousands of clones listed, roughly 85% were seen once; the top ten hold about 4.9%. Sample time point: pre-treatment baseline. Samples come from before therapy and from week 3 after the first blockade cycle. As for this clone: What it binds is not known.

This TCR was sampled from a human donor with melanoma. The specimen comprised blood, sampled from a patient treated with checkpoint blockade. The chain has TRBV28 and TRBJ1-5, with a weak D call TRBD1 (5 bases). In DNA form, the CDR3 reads TGTGCCAGCACCGAGGGGTTGTTCAATCAGCCCCAGCATTTT. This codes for CASTEGLFNQPQHF. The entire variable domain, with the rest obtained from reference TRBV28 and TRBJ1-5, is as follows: DVKVTQSSRYLVKRTGEKVFLECVQDMDHENMFWYRQDPGLGLRLIYFSYDVKMKEKGDIPEGYSVSREKKERFSLILESASTNQTSMYLCASTEGLFNQPQHFGDGTRLSIL.